This paragraph reports one T cell receptor beta chain. Its antigen is undetermined. This entry belongs to a study of cytomegalovirus exposure and HLA in healthy donors. General study results and limits: TRBV6-2, TRBV6-3 and some other V segments were unresolvable in 87-base-pair reads. One variant, a missense change in DCLRE1C, was linked in a later analysis to TCR beta V- and J-gene trimming.

Germline V CDR1 and CDR2: MDHEN, SYDVKM. V lost 5 bases, J lost 1 base, and 4 bases stayed unmatched. CDR3 size: 15 residues. The PCR employed 60 Vbeta primers together with 13 Jbeta primers. The assay was immunoSEQ multiplex PCR, and TCRdb's table has in-frame clones only and misses some. The profile covers approximately 120,000 clones, with 81% appearing a single time and roughly 1.8% taken by the ten largest. The sample taken for sequencing was PBMCs. The chain links TRBV28 to TRBJ2-3, with TRBD2 matching over 9 bases. The sequence came from a man between 18 and 29 years old in good health and CMV-seronegative. The CDR3 protein is CASSVERGGTDTQYF. The CDR3, as DNA: TGTGCCAGCAGTGTAGAGCGGGGGGGCACAGATACGCAGTATTTT.